This T cell receptor (beta chain) originates from a study of T-cell reconstitution after alpha-beta-depleted transplantation in children. Whole-study findings and limits: Some patients showed high day-60 TCRbeta diversity, which derived from surviving recipient T cells and thymic progenitors. In patients about two months after transplant, alpha-beta T cells reportedly arose from several hundred expanded graft clones. When one year had passed after transplant, most T-cell counts and diversity came from newly produced T cells.

On this clonotype: Antigen: not known.

Unique molecular identifiers were incorporated when the TCRbeta library was constructed. MiXCR, run by TCRdb on the PCR reads, gives a single entry per CDR3 protein. The sample lists approximately 490,000 distinct CDR3 sequences, under 12% occurring once. Per the germline V gene, CDR1 is SGHTA and CDR2 is FQGNSA. V trimming: 5 bases; J trimming: 4 bases; junction bases outside the gene matches: 5. This CDR3 comprises 16 residues. This chain links TRBV7-2 with TRBJ2-2; 12 positions agree with TRBD2. The sample here was PBMCs, taken before TCRalphabeta/CD19-depleted stem cell transplant. This receptor was taken from a child aged 2 to 9 with inherited bone marrow failure, due to receive a stem cell transplant. CDR3 sequence: CASSRLAGAGTGELFF. The DNA for the CDR3 is TGTGCCAGCAGCCGACTAGCGGGAGCCGGCACCGGGGAGCTGTTTTTT.